This passage covers 2 T cell receptor beta chains from one sample sequenced in a study of shared clonotypes between healthy human individuals. Profiling relied on immunoSEQ multiplex PCR, and the TCRdb table lists in-frame clones only, not all of them. In the table there are about 610,000 clones, more than 95% of which are singletons. Sequenced input: naive CD4+ T cells sorted from blood. The subset denotes: CD45RA+ positively selected. The source is a woman aged 25 to 39 in good health.

The V and J genes are TRBV27 and TRBJ1-6; no reliable D call. Trimming shortened V by 8 bases and J by 7 bases, and 9 bases separated the two germline ends. The CDR3 is 12 residues long. Germline assignment: CDR1 MNHEY and CDR2 SMNVEV (reference sequence). The CDR3 DNA reads as TGTGCCAGCGGCCTACGAAATTCACCCCTCCACTTT. This sequence encodes CASGLRNSPLHF.

This clone has just one count. CDR3 sequence: CAWSDERSSYNEQFF. The CDR3 nucleotides read TGTGCCTGGAGTGATGAGAGGAGCTCCTACAATGAGCAGTTCTTC. This chain connects TRBV30 to TRBJ2-1; no clear D. Trimming cost V 1 base and J 0 bases, with 10 bases left between them. The CDR3 length is 15 residues. The germline V gene has CDR1 GTSNPN and CDR2 SVGIG (reference sequence).